The present entry profiles one TCR beta chain with its context. Its recognized antigen is unknown. Base-call qualities are not available, and no considerably larger clone is one nucleotide away. This entry belongs to a study of blood T cell repertoires in COVID-19 (dated by TCRdb to 2018 to 2021). For context, the study as a whole: The collaborator samples originated in the United States, Italy and Spain and spanned the acute and convalescent phases of COVID-19. Subjects who had been exposed to COVID-19, were actively infected with it, or had recovered from it provided the deeply sampled blood TCRbeta repertoires that made up the dataset. Samples came from the ongoing ImmuneRACE study (first 160 participants) plus 1,254 subjects from 6 global collaborators. The repertoires were released in a freely available public database meant as a resource for research on the immune response to SARS-CoV-2. The sample metadata nearly always contained a de-identified subject ID, COVID-19 status, age in years and sex. Where available, HLA class I and class II types were taken from metadata supplied by the sample provider and were not determined by assay-based typing. The prospective study material was composed of cDNA or gDNA derived from T cells, B-cell-depleted T cells, or PBMCs. Study-wide findings and limitations: The quantity of clinical and demographic metadata differed by source and by participant and was supplied without curation.

Participants in the prospective study were enrolled through a virtual design, were aged roughly 18 to 95 years, and lived in 20 to 30 United States geographic areas. In the prospective study, participants were assigned to cohorts based on the clinical history participants reported in a screening survey and a study questionnaire. Recovered participants in ImmuneRACE Cohort 3 were defined by two consecutive negative NP/OP PCR tests, clearance by a healthcare professional, or resolution of symptoms. In the prospective study, mobile phlebotomists collected whole blood, serum and a nasopharyngeal or oropharyngeal swab from each participant. Participants in the prospective study had the option to provide additional blood draws and questionnaires over a roughly two-month period. Before DNA extraction, blood samples from the prospective study were shipped at room temperature or frozen. Compared with germline, V lacks 6 bases and J lacks 2 bases; bases without a gene match: 3. Via the germline V gene, CDR1 is MDHEN and CDR2 SYDVKM. CDR3 length: 15 amino acids, cysteine to phenylalanine. Just the 45-base CDR3 DNA is kept, in frame starting at base 1.

The immunoSEQ Assay, a bias-controlled multiplex PCR, was used to amplify TCRbeta CDR3 regions from genomic DNA. In the paper's pipeline: The number of nucleated cells in each sample was estimated from the amplification of reference gene primers within the assay. To quantify the absolute abundance of each unique TCRbeta CDR3 rearrangement, sequence reads were collapsed and filtered. For each sample, productive Simpson clonality was calculated as the square root of Simpson's diversity index across productive rearrangements. Entries here come from immuneACCESS through TCRdb and include only in-frame sequences with V and J called. Some clones fail to appear in such tables; in the studies checked, an unresolved V gene covers under half of the shortfall, and the cause of the remainder is unknown. D and trimming were read from the DNA, whereas the V and J calls and clone size are those reported in that table. Recorded for this sample are approximately 300,000 clones; roughly 90% of them occurred a single time. The top ten hold approximately 17% of the sample.

Sequencing used PBMCs or T cells enriched from blood (not recorded which). The clonotype comes from a woman in her 30s who had recovered from COVID-19. The receptor chain draws on TRBV28 and TRBJ2-5; TRBD2 fits 13 bases in the junction. The nucleotide sequence reads as follows: TGTGCCAGCAGCCGGACTAGCGGGGGACAAGAGACCCAGTACTTC. Its translation is CASSRTSGGQETQYF.